The subject of this entry is one TCR beta chain. Its binding antigen is unknown. No much larger clone is present one base from it, and per-base qualities are unavailable. Library method: the immunoSEQ multiplex PCR assay. The clones in this table, taken by TCRdb from immuneACCESS, are in-frame only. Not every clone is retained; where verified, under half of the shortfall comes from an unresolved V gene, and the cause of the rest is unknown. This sample has around 100,000 clones in its table, and about 94% of those were observed once. Of the sample, about 1.5% is held by the ten largest clones. The sample comes from a study of T cell changes during pregnancy in multiple sclerosis (dated by TCRdb to the late 2010s). General notes on the study: In women with multiple sclerosis, the researchers looked at how the T cell repertoire shifted as pregnancy progressed.

CDR1 and CDR2, looked up from the germline V gene (reference sequence), are GTSNPN and SVGIG. The CDR3 measures 21 amino acids from cysteine to phenylalanine. Only the CDR3 DNA stays, 63 bases, in frame from base 1. The germline V end is reduced by 0 bases and the J end by 0 bases; junction bases left unmatched: 19. The sequence was obtained from a female donor with multiple sclerosis, enrolled in a pregnancy study. The source was peripheral blood, collected in the third trimester of pregnancy. The V and J segments used are TRBV30 and TRBJ1-3; TRBD1 aligns with 8 central bases. The sequence in DNA is TGTGCCTGGAGTGTACGAATTCCGACAGGGGCAGTGCCCTCCTCTGGAAACACCATATATTTT. The translation is CAWSVRIPTGAVPSSGNTIYF.